This T cell receptor beta chain emerged from a study of control samples from healthy donors and cancer patients. The junction had 8 bases not matched to a gene; V was cut back by 7 bases and J by 3 bases. CDR1 and CDR2 (germline): LNHDA, SQIVND (reference sequence). The CDR3 consists of 15 residues. Produced via immunoSEQ multiplex PCR; TCRdb's table is partial and in-frame only. This sample has about 130,000 clones, with over 90% found just once. This sequence originates from a man aged 55-75 years with colorectal cancer. The sequencing sample was made of PBMCs. The rearrangement uses TRBV19 and TRBJ1-2, with TRBD1 identical over 10 bases. The CDR3 loop is CASKVETGGDYGYTF. CDR3 in DNA: TGTGCCAGTAAGGTAGAGACAGGGGGCGACTATGGCTACACCTTC.